The 12 T cell receptor beta chains in this list originate from one sample, sequenced in a study of cytomegalovirus exposure and HLA in healthy donors. It was with 60 Vbeta and 13 Jbeta primers that the PCR ran. Sequenced by immunoSEQ multiplex PCR; TCRdb stores in-frame clones only, minus some. The table records some 150,000 clones, roughly four fifths of them present only once. The specimen was PBMCs. The receptors originated from a man aged 50 or older in good health and CMV-seropositive.

The V call is TRBV29-1, the J call TRBJ2-5; tentative D call: TRBD1 (6 bases). CDR1 is SQVTM and CDR2 is ANQGSEA in the germline V gene. V dropped 0 bases and J dropped 5 bases, with 10 bases sitting between them. This CDR3 is built from 13 residues. In DNA form, the CDR3 reads TGCAGCGTTGAAGACAGGGGCGATGAGACCCAGTACTTC. It is translated as CSVEDRGDETQYF.

This clone was recorded once. The chain combines TRBV12-2 with TRBJ2-5; the D call TRBD2 from the table was never checked on the DNA. TRBV12-2 is flagged as a pseudogene. The CDR3 consists of 15 residues. In nucleotides, the CDR3 is TGTGCAAGTCGCTTAGCCGGACTGGTAGTTGAGACCCAGTACTTC. Translated, it gives CASRLAGLVVETQYF.

The V and J genes are TRBV5-6 and TRBJ1-1; no firm D call. CDR1 and CDR2 (germline): SGHDT, YYEEEE. Between the trimmed V and J ends, which lost 3 bases and 1 base, there was a span of 13 bases. This CDR3 spans 15 amino acids. DNA for the CDR3: TGTGCCAGCAGCTCCCGACAAGCGGGGAACACTGAAGCTTTCTTT. As protein: CASSSRQAGNTEAFF.

The CDR3 nucleotides read TGTGCCAGCAGACCCACAGGGGAACCCAATGAGCAGTTCTTC. Its protein is CASRPTGEPNEQFF. The chain combines TRBV6-6 with TRBJ2-1, with 7 bases identical to TRBD1. Germline CDR1 MNHNY, CDR2 SVGAGI (reference sequence). The CDR3 extends over 14 amino acids. V dropped 6 bases and J dropped 6; count of bases not matched to a gene: 8.

J is TRBJ2-5 and V is TRBV7-9, with TRBD1 as a possible D gene (6 bases). The germline V and J ends were trimmed by 1 base and 4 bases, with 16 bases remaining between them. The CDR3 consists of 16 residues. Germline values: CDR1 SEHNR, CDR2 FQNEAQ (reference sequence). The CDR3 spells CASSLVSPTRGETQYF. The CDR3, as DNA: TGTGCCAGCAGCTTAGTGTCCCCAACCAGGGGAGAGACCCAGTACTTC.

This clone was detected only once. This chain uses TRBV6-5 with TRBJ2-3; the D gene is possibly TRBD2 (7 bases). Germline loops: CDR1 MNHEY, CDR2 SVGAGI. The V end lost 6 bases, the J end lost 6 bases, and 16 bases lay between the germline ends. This CDR3 is 14 amino acids long. CDR3 loop: CASSAGGAKDTQYF. The DNA of the CDR3 is TGTGCCAGCAGCGCTGGGGGGGCTAAGGATACGCAGTATTTT.

This clone has a handful of counts. The CDR3 is CASRERRWGVYEQYF. CDR3 sequence (DNA): TGTGCCAGCAGGGAACGGAGGTGGGGGGTTTACGAGCAGTACTTC. V gene TRBV6-6 combines with J gene TRBJ2-7; the D gene is possibly TRBD2 (6 bases). In germline, CDR1 is MNHNY, CDR2 SVGAGI (reference sequence). Trimming removed 6 bases from V and 4 bases from J, with 19 bases in between. This CDR3 region has 15 residues.

This sequence joins TRBV28 and TRBJ1-6; the D is unclear. The V end was cut by 4 bases, the J end by 0 bases, with 4 bases between. Looked up from germline, CDR1 is MDHEN and CDR2 is SYDVKM. CDR3 length: 14 amino acids. The CDR3 sequence: CASSYSSYNSPLHF. CDR3 sequence (DNA): TGTGCCAGCAGTTACAGCTCCTATAATTCACCCCTCCACTTT. Complete variable domain (other parts from reference TRBV28 and TRBJ1-6): DVKVTQSSRYLVKRTGEKVFLECVQDMDHENMFWYRQDPGLGLRLIYFSYDVKMKEKGDIPEGYSVSREKKERFSLILESASTNQTSMYLCASSYSSYNSPLHFGNGTRLTVT.

In its sample, this clone was seen once. The V call is TRBV11-3, the J call TRBJ2-5, with D possibly TRBD2 on 6 matching bases. Matching the DNA end better, TRBJ2-7 makes the J call doubtful. The CDR3 loop spans 15 amino acids. Germline loops: CDR1 SGHNT, CDR2 YENEEA. The CDR3: CASSLSGRSSYEQYF. In DNA, the CDR3 is TGTGCCAGCAGCTTATCAGGGAGGAGCTCCTACGAGCAGTACTTC.

The chain employs TRBV28 and TRBJ2-3, with 7 bases fitting TRBD1. Germline trimming cut 2 bases from V and 3 bases from J; bases unmatched to any gene: 2. In germline, CDR1 is MDHEN, CDR2 SYDVKM. CDR3 length: 14 amino acids. CDR3 bases: TGTGCCAGCAGTTTAGGACAGGCTACAGATACGCAGTATTTT. Residues: CASSLGQATDTQYF. The entire variable domain, with the rest obtained from reference TRBV28 and TRBJ2-3, is as follows: DVKVTQSSRYLVKRTGEKVFLECVQDMDHENMFWYRQDPGLGLRLIYFSYDVKMKEKGDIPEGYSVSREKKERFSLILESASTNQTSMYLCASSLGQATDTQYFGPGTRLTVL.

This clone was observed once. This sequence joins TRBV4-2 and TRBJ1-2; 9 bases align to TRBD1. The ends lost 0 bases at V and 7 bases at J; junction bases unmatched: 6. Per the germline V gene, CDR1 is LGHNA and CDR2 is YNFKEQ. This CDR3 spans 15 amino acids. CDR3 residues: CASSQDSGQGGGYTF. The CDR3 region has the DNA TGTGCCAGCAGCCAAGATTCGGGACAGGGTGGTGGCTACACCTTC.

V usage is TRBV5-1 and J usage is TRBJ2-1; a weak D match, TRBD1 (6 bases). The CDR3 spans 15 residues. Deletions cut 6 bases from V and 3 bases from J, with 16 bases between. The germline V gene has CDR1 SGHRS and CDR2 YFSETQ. This chain's CDR3 is CASTTGTRFYNEQFF. CDR3 nucleotide sequence: TGCGCCAGCACCACCGGGACACGCTTCTACAATGAGCAGTTCTTC.